This T cell receptor (beta chain) was found in a study of T cells in localized non-small cell lung cancer (dated by TCRdb to the early 2020s). About the investigation overall: The study examined T cell repertoires in under 300 patients with early-stage NSCLC and compared tumors with uninvolved tumor-adjacent lungs. NSCLC patients had a mean age of roughly 69 years, and 129 were male and 85 to 110 female. The cohort comprised 236 treatment-naïve NSCLC patients with resected, localized lung tumors. Overall results and qualifications from the work: Because the study design was exploratory, TCR variables were selected using unadjusted p-values without false-discovery rate correction. Uninvolved tumor-adjacent lung showed the highest T cell clonality, higher than tumor, which suggests more focused antigenic responses in the adjacent lung. Longer overall survival was associated with higher T cell density in blood, whereas shorter survival was associated with higher clonality in adjacent lung. A median of approximately 55 of the top 100 tumor clones were detected in paired uninvolved adjacent lung, and 28 of these tumor clones were also found among the top 100 clones of the paired uninvolved adjacent lung. Multi-region tumor sequencing was not performed, so intratumor heterogeneity could not be excluded.

TCR beta CDR3 regions were sequenced from DNA using the immunoSEQ Assay. In the source study's methods: T cell density was computed as TCR beta template counts normalized to usable DNA estimated by amplifying housekeeping genes. Richness was estimated with the preseqR package, extrapolating to 400,000 templates for PBMC samples and 120,000 templates for tissue samples. Clonality was taken to be one minus Pielou's evenness. Tissue-enriched TCRs were identified through differential abundance testing performed on productive amino-acid clonotypes, with a minimum total count of 5 and an alpha of 0.1. The Jaccard Index and the Morisita Overlap Index were used to quantify repertoire overlap between compartments. GLIPH grouped TCR beta CDR3s together with public tetramer-defined viral CDR3s, and a viral motif had to include at least three viral sequences and also show V-gene enrichment. This immuneACCESS table, as held by TCRdb, lists in-frame sequences with V and J called but not all clones. Of the missing ones, under half trace to an unresolved V gene in checked studies; the others have no known cause. For V, J and clone size, that table is used; D and trimming come from the DNA. This sample gives fewer than 4,500 clones in total; approximately 43% of them show up just once. The ten largest clonotypes hold 15% to 18% of the sample.

Taken from the germline V gene, the CDR1 and CDR2 loops are SGHNT and YENEEA. From the cysteine up to the phenylalanine, the CDR3 has a length of 15 residues. The sequence is cut down to CDR3 DNA, 45 bases in frame from base 1. Trimming costs V 2 bases and J 3 bases, and their ends lie 14 bases apart. At diagnosis, peripheral blood, uninvolved tumor-adjacent lung and tumor were collected and stored as a combination of fresh-frozen and FFPE material. Comment on this clone: Its binding antigen is unknown. Qualities for individual bases were not recorded, and no much larger clone is one base off.

The receptor comes from a male donor at least 60 years old with stage I lung adenocarcinoma. The sample in question was lung tumor tissue, obtained before any cancer treatment. The chain is encoded by TRBV11-3 joined to TRBJ2-7; a weak D assignment points to TRBD1 (6 bases agree). The bases read TGTGCCAGCAGCTTACAGGGGTGGTCGATCTACGAGCAGTACTTC. It translates to CASSLQGWSIYEQYF.